Each of the 26 T cell receptor beta chains below was sequenced from the same sample in a study of CD8 T cells in ankylosing spondylitis. TCRdb fed the 5' RACE reads into MiXCR, producing one record per CDR3 protein. In the table there are around 88,000 distinct CDR3 sequences, about 8.8% of which are singletons. Source material: blood, either unsorted or a sorted T cell fraction (not recorded which). The receptors shown here come from a male donor with ankylosing spondylitis or in good health (not recorded which).

About this clonotype itself: Given a much more abundant clone one base away, this may be a read error. The V call is TRBV20-1, the J call TRBJ2-7; the D gene is possibly TRBD2 (5 bases). V was clipped by 2 bases and J by 6 bases, with 14 bases between them. The CDR3 totals 13 residues. The V gene's germline CDR1 is DFQATT and CDR2 SNEGSKA (reference sequence). The DNA for the CDR3 is TGCAGTGCTAGAATGCCCGAGGGCTGCGAGCAGTACTTC. As protein: CSARMPEGCEQYF.

This clonotype was seen at least ten times. CDR3 DNA: TGTGCCAGCAGCTCGGGACAGCTAAATGAGCAGTTCTTC. This codes for CASSSGQLNEQFF. The chain recombines TRBV7-8 with TRBJ2-1; TRBD1 agrees at 7 bases. Germline V gene sequence: CDR1 SGHVS, CDR2 FQNEAQ. J lost 7 bases, V lost 4 bases, and 4 bases had no gene match. The CDR3 contains 13 residues. The full variable domain, with the rest looked up from reference TRBV7-8 and TRBJ2-1, is GAGVSQSPRYKVAKRGQDVALRCDPISGHVSLFWYQQALGQGPEFLTYFQNEAQLDKSGLPSDRFFAERPEGSVSTLKIQRTQQEDSAVYLCASSSGQLNEQFFGPGTRLTVL.

The chain is built from TRBV12-3 or TRBV12-4 and TRBJ1-6; weak D call: TRBD1 (5 bases). The CDR3 has 18 amino acids. In DNA form, the CDR3 reads TGTACCCGCAGTTTATCCTTGGGGACCGCCGGGGATAATTCACCCCTCCACTTT. This encodes CTRSLSLGTAGDNSPLHF.

The chain couples TRBV10-3 to TRBJ2-5; 11 nucleotides line up with TRBD1. The V and J ends lost 7 bases and 1 base, in that order; junction bases with no gene match: 2. The CDR3 runs to 14 residues. Per germline, CDR1 ENHRY and CDR2 SYGVKD. CDR3 nucleotides: TGTGCCATCAAAGGGACAGGGGGCCAAGAGACCCAGTACTTC. Its protein is CAIKGTGGQETQYF.

Note on this clonotype: A single base separates this from a much larger clone, so it may be a read error. The chain recombines TRBV28 with TRBJ2-7; D might be TRBD2 (6 bases). Looked up from germline, CDR1 is MDHEN and CDR2 is SYDVKM. CDR3 length equals 13 residues. CDR3 residues: CVSRLQTRREQYF. CDR3 DNA sequence: TGTGTCAGCAGGCTTCAGACTAGGCGGGAGCAGTACTTC.

This clonotype was picked up many times. V and J are TRBV12-3 or TRBV12-4 and TRBJ2-3; 10 nucleotides align to TRBD1. The CDR3 sequence is 17 residues long. Trimming took 1 base from V and 4 from J; bases not matched to a gene: 8. This CDR3 reads CASSLDAGTGVSDTQYF. CDR3 DNA sequence: TGTGCCAGCAGTTTAGACGCCGGGACAGGGGTATCAGATACGCAGTATTTT.

The gene calls are TRBV12-3 or TRBV12-4 and TRBJ2-5, with D unresolved. The ends were cut back, 1 base at V and 5 bases at J, with 5 bases in the middle. The CDR3 consists of 12 residues. The CDR3 protein is CASSLGVETQYF. The DNA for the CDR3 is TGTGCCAGCAGTTTAGGAGTCGAGACCCAGTACTTC.

V gene TRBV10-3 combines with J gene TRBJ1-5; 8 nucleotides match TRBD1. This CDR3 contains 15 residues. The germline CDR1 and CDR2 sequences are ENHRY and SYGVKD. Trimming removed 2 bases from V and 4 bases from J; junction bases left unmatched: 4. The CDR3 sequence: CAISEGQGINQPQHF. In DNA, the CDR3 is TGTGCCATCAGTGAGGGACAGGGAATTAATCAGCCCCAGCATTTT.

Here the CDR3 reads CSVEIYRGRSYEQYF. The CDR3 DNA reads as TGCAGCGTTGAAATCTACCGGGGTAGGAGCTACGAGCAGTACTTC. J is TRBJ2-7 and V is TRBV29-1; D may be TRBD2 (5 bases). The ends were cut back, 2 bases at V and 3 bases at J, with 17 bases in the middle. Germline V gene lookup returns CDR1 SQVTM and CDR2 ANQGSEA. The CDR3 is 15 amino acids.

This clonotype occurred a few times. V usage is TRBV2 and J usage is TRBJ2-1, with 10 nucleotides matching TRBD2. J lost 4 bases, V lost 4 bases, and 4 bases had no gene match. This CDR3 is built from 15 residues. Germline V CDR1 and CDR2: SNHLY, FYNNEI. The CDR3 loop reads CASSALLAGYNEQFF. The CDR3 DNA follows: TGTGCCAGCAGTGCGTTACTAGCGGGGTACAATGAGCAGTTCTTC.

This clonotype was counted many times. The rearrangement links TRBV24-1 to TRBJ2-5; D remains ambiguous. This CDR3 has 13 residues. Germline CDR1 KGHDR, CDR2 SFDVKD. Trimming cost V 2 bases and J 4 bases, with 7 bases left between them. The CDR3 reads CATSDSPLETQYF. The CDR3, as DNA: TGTGCCACCAGTGATTCGCCTCTAGAGACCCAGTACTTC.

Notes on this clonotype: Lacking the conserved final phenylalanine or tryptophan, this CDR3 likely reflects a read error. V and J are TRBV29-1 and TRBJ2-1, with D perhaps matching TRBD1 or TRBD2 (5 bases each). The CDR3 consists of 15 residues. V lost 4 bases to trimming and J lost 10 bases, with 23 bases between them. The germline V gene encodes CDR1 SQVTM and CDR2 ANQGSEA. Written as DNA, the CDR3 is TGCAGCGTTGGAGATTGGGAGACAGCCGGTGGGGAGCAGTTCTTG. Amino acid sequence: CSVGDWETAGGEQFL.

A few counts support this clonotype. V and J are TRBV6-2 or TRBV6-3 and TRBJ2-1, with TRBD1 matching 7 bases. CDR1 is MNHEY, CDR2 SVGEGT, per germline. The CDR3 sequence is 15 residues long. J was trimmed by 6 bases and V by 4 bases; bases with no gene match: 9. The CDR3 region has the DNA TGTGCCAGCAGTTTCCGGGACAGATTATCCAATGAGCAGTTCTTC. It yields the protein CASSFRDRLSNEQFF.

This clonotype was recorded a few times. V usage is TRBV28 and J usage is TRBJ2-3; 7 positions agree with TRBD2. CDR1 and CDR2 from the germline V gene are MDHEN and SYDVKM. The CDR3 contains 18 residues. After removal of 2 bases from V and 4 bases from J, the junction contained 15 bases not matched to a gene. CDR3 residues: CASSLLSLAGAGADTQYF. CDR3 in DNA: TGTGCCAGCAGTTTACTGTCGTTAGCGGGTGCGGGGGCAGATACGCAGTATTTT.

There are many counts of this clonotype. The gene calls are TRBV12-3 or TRBV12-4 and TRBJ2-3, with a possible D match to TRBD1 (6 bases). Deletions cut 6 bases from V and 3 bases from J, with 10 bases between. This CDR3 has 13 residues. The CDR3, as DNA: TGTGCCAGCAGAACCGGACAGACAGATACGCAGTATTTT. It yields the protein CASRTGQTDTQYF.

Ten or more counts support this clonotype. The J gene is TRBJ2-2, the V gene TRBV29-1; D is undetermined. V was cut by 4 bases and J by 0 bases, with 9 bases left in between. The CDR3 extends over 14 amino acids. Germline CDR1 SQVTM, CDR2 ANQGSEA. CDR3 in amino acids: CSVGGLANTGELFF. Written as DNA, the CDR3 is TGCAGCGTTGGTGGATTGGCGAACACCGGGGAGCTGTTTTTT.

This clonotype was seen only a few times. The chain recombines TRBV6-2 or TRBV6-3 with TRBJ2-7; 7 nucleotides agree with TRBD1. The CDR3 length is 16 residues. The germline gives CDR1 MNHEY, CDR2 SVGEGT. Trimming at V came to 2 bases and at J to 6 bases, leaving 13 bases not matched to a gene. In DNA form, the CDR3 reads TGTGCCAGCAGTTACCAATCCGGGACAGTTGGGACCGAGCAGTACTTC. Its protein is CASSYQSGTVGTEQYF.

This clonotype was observed many times. This chain uses TRBV29-1 with TRBJ2-5, with a weak D call TRBD1 (6 bases). V lost 7 bases, J lost 3 bases, and 15 bases lay in between. This CDR3 is built from 13 residues. Germline V gene data show CDR1 as SQVTM and CDR2 as ANQGSEA. CDR3 sequence (DNA): TGCAGCGCGCACAGGGTGATCGAAGAGACCCAGTACTTC. This codes for CSAHRVIEETQYF.

At least ten counts were recorded for this clonotype. The CDR3 nucleotides read TGCAGTGCCGGGGAAGCTCTCTCCTACGAGCAGTACTTC. This encodes CSAGEALSYEQYF. The J gene is TRBJ2-7, the V gene TRBV20-1; D perhaps matches TRBD2 (5 bases). The germline gives CDR1 DFQATT, CDR2 SNEGSKA (reference sequence). The CDR3 loop spans 13 amino acids. Trimming took 6 bases from V and 0 from J, leaving 12 bases between them.

This clonotype was detected many times. This chain links TRBV10-3 with TRBJ2-7, with D uncertain. This CDR3 has 14 amino acids. Germline V gene data show CDR1 as ENHRY and CDR2 as SYGVKD. The germline V and J ends were trimmed by 5 bases and 1 base, with 12 bases remaining between them. CDR3 amino acids: CAISSEFRSYEQYF. The CDR3 coding sequence is TGTGCCATCAGTTCGGAATTCCGGTCCTACGAGCAGTACTTC.

This clonotype was found a few times. The V call is TRBV29-1, the J call TRBJ2-7, with TRBD2 matching over 7 bases. V lost 5 bases, J lost 0 bases, and 10 bases stayed unmatched. The CDR3 is 15 residues long. Germline CDR1 SQVTM, CDR2 ANQGSEA. The CDR3 DNA reads as TGCAGCGTTACCACTCGACTAGCCGACTCCTACGAGCAGTACTTC. This sequence encodes CSVTTRLADSYEQYF.

This clonotype was seen ten or more times. The CDR3 coding sequence is TGCAGTGTAATGCCAGGGCAAGAGACCCAGTACTTC. Amino acids: CSVMPGQETQYF. The chain is built from TRBV20-1 and TRBJ2-5, with D possibly TRBD1 on 5 matching bases. The CDR3 loop spans 12 amino acids. The V and J ends lost 7 bases and 2 bases respectively, with 11 bases between them. Germline values: CDR1 DFQATT, CDR2 SNEGSKA (reference sequence).

This clonotype was counted ten times or more. The chain recombines TRBV7-2 with TRBJ2-4, with a tentative D call TRBD2 (6 bases). CDR1 is SGHTA and CDR2 is FQGNSA in the germline V gene. The CDR3 covers 16 residues. Trimming shortened V by 5 bases and J by 0 bases, and 14 bases separated the two germline ends. The CDR3 DNA reads TGTGCCAGCAGCACCAGAGGAGGGACAGCCAAAAACATTCAGTACTTC. Translation: CASSTRGGTAKNIQYF.

This clonotype has a count of ten or more. This sequence joins TRBV6-1 and TRBJ2-3, with 8 bases aligning to TRBD2. CDR1 and CDR2 (germline): MNHNS, SASEGT. Unmatched junction bases numbered 15, after V lost 8 bases and J lost 8 bases. The CDR3 consists of 15 residues. This CDR3 is CASRQAPRGEITQYF. CDR3 sequence (DNA): TGTGCCAGCCGCCAAGCCCCGCGGGGGGAAATTACGCAGTATTTT.

This clonotype has at least ten counts. The chain combines TRBV27 with TRBJ2-7, with 8 positions matching TRBD1. V trimming: 2 bases; J trimming: 3 bases; junction bases outside the gene matches: 6. The CDR3 has 15 amino acids. The germline V gene encodes CDR1 MNHEY and CDR2 SMNVEV (reference sequence). The CDR3 nucleotides are TGTGCCAGCAGTTTAGGACAGGGAAGGGTCTACGAGCAGTACTTC. As protein: CASSLGQGRVYEQYF.

This clonotype came up many times. The gene calls are TRBV4-1 and TRBJ2-7, with D unclear. Trimming shortened V by 1 base and J by 3 bases, and 10 bases separated the two germline ends. This CDR3 is built from 14 residues. In germline, CDR1 is MGHRA, CDR2 YSYEKL. CDR3 sequence: CASSQVGRIYEQYF. DNA of the CDR3: TGCGCCAGCAGCCAAGTGGGCAGGATCTACGAGCAGTACTTC.